This T cell receptor beta chain was captured in a study of cytomegalovirus exposure and HLA in healthy donors. The primer mix had 60 Vbeta and 13 Jbeta primers. Repertoires were generated with immunoSEQ multiplex PCR, while TCRdb's copy carries only in-frame clones and drops some. The sample has 55,000 to 80,000 clones, about four fifths seen once. The trim removed 4 bases at V and 6 bases at J, leaving 8 bases unmatched. Per germline, CDR1 SGHRS and CDR2 YFSETQ. The CDR3 consists of 15 residues. Sequencing was performed on PBMCs. The sequence came from a man younger than 35 in good health and CMV-seronegative. The chain uses TRBV5-1 and TRBJ2-7; 12 bases are shared with TRBD1. CDR3 amino acids: CASSGRDRGPIEQYF. CDR3 bases: TGCGCCAGCAGCGGCCGGGACAGGGGGCCAATCGAGCAGTACTTC.